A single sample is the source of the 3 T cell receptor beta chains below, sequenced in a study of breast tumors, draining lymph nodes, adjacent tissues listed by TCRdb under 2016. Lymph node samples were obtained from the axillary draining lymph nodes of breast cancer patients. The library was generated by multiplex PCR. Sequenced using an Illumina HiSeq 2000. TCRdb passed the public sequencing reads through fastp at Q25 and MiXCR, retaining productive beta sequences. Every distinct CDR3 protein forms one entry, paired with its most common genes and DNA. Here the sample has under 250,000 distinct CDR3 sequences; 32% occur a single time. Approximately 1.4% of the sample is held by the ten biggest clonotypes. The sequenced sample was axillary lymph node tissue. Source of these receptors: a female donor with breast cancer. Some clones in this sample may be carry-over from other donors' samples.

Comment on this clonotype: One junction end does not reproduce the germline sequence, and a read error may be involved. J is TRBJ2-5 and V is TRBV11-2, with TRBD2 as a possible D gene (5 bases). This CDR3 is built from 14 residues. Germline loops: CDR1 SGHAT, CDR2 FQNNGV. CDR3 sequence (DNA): TGTGTCAGCGGCGGACTCGTAGACCAAGAGACCCAGTACTTC. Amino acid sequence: CVSGGLVDQETQYF.

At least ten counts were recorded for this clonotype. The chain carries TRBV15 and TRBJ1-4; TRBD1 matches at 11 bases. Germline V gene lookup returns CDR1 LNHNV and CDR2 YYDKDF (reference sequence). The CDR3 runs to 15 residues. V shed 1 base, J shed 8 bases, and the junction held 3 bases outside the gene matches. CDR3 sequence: CATSRGTGGREKLFF. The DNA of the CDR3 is TGTGCCACCAGCAGAGGGACAGGGGGCCGGGAAAAACTGTTTTTT. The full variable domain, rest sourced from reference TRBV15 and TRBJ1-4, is DAMVIQNPRYQVTQFGKPVTLSCSQTLNHNVMYWYQQKSSQAPKLLFHYYDKDFNNEADTPDNFQSRRPNTSFCFLDIRSPGLGDTAMYLCATSRGTGGREKLFFGSGTQLSVL.

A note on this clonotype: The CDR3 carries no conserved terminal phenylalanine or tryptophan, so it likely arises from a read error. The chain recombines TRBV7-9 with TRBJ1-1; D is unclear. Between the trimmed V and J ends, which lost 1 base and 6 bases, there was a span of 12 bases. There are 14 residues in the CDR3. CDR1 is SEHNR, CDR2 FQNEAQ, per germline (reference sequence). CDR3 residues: CASSLDRSSPEAFL. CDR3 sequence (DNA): TGTGCCAGCAGCTTAGACCGGTCCAGCCCTGAAGCTTTCCTT.